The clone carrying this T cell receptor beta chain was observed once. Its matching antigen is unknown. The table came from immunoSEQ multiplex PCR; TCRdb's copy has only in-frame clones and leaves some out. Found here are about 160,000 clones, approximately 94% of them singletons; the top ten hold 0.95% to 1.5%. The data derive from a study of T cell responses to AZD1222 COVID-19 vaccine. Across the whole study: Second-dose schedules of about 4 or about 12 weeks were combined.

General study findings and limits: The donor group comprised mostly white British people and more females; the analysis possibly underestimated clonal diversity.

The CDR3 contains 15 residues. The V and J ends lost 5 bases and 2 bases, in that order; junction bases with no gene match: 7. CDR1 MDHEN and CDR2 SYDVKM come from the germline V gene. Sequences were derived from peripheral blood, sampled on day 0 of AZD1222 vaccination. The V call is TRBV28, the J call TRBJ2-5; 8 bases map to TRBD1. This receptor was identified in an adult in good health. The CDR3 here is CASSRLTGDQETQYF. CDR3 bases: TGTGCCAGCAGTCGGTTGACAGGGGATCAAGAGACCCAGTACTTC.